This entry lists 2 T cell receptor beta chains sequenced from one sample in a study of blood T cell repertoires in COVID-19. Method: immunoSEQ multiplex PCR; TCRdb's copy keeps in-frame clones and lacks some. Of 150,000 to 200,000 clones listed, 94% are singletons. The sequenced sample consisted of peripheral blood. The receptors were gathered from a man aged 25-40 years with COVID-19, enrolled during active disease.

The chain uses TRBV27 and TRBJ2-3; D may be TRBD2 (6 bases). The CDR3 is 13 residues long. Looked up from germline, CDR1 is MNHEY and CDR2 is SMNVEV (reference sequence). Trimming left V 6 bases short and J 1 base short, with 8 bases between. The chain's CDR3 is CASSGRRTDTQYF. The CDR3 DNA reads TGTGCCAGCAGCGGGAGACGCACAGATACGCAGTATTTT.

The chain links TRBV2 to TRBJ1-2; D is possibly TRBD1 (5 bases). CDR1 and CDR2 (germline): SNHLY, FYNNEI. This CDR3 spans 14 amino acids. Trimming shortened V by 1 base and J by 4 bases, and 10 bases separated the two germline ends. The chain's CDR3 is CASSEEGTSYGYTF. Written as DNA, the CDR3 is TGTGCCAGCAGTGAAGAGGGGACTTCCTATGGCTACACCTTC.